These 21 T cell receptor beta chains originate from one sample sequenced in a study of blood T cell repertoires in COVID-19. Data came from immunoSEQ multiplex PCR; TCRdb stores just in-frame clones and leaves some out. The sample shows 250,000 to 300,000 clones, around 92% of them seen only once. The sequencing input was PBMCs or T cells enriched from blood (not recorded which). Receptors originate from a woman aged 60-75 years who had recovered from COVID-19.

The chain couples TRBV9 to TRBJ2-3, with a possible D match to TRBD2 (6 bases). The germline V gene encodes CDR1 SGDLS and CDR2 YYNGEE. The V end was cut by 4 bases, the J end by 5 bases, with 23 bases between. The CDR3 has 17 residues. CDR3 protein: CASSQARDSSEKDTQYF. CDR3 DNA: TGTGCCAGCAGCCAAGCACGGGACTCCTCCGAAAAAGATACGCAGTATTTT.

The rearrangement joins TRBV29-1 to TRBJ2-5, with unresolved D. The CDR3 consists of 13 residues. The V end lost 4 bases, the J end lost 1 base, and 10 bases lay between the germline ends. The germline V gene encodes CDR1 SQVTM and CDR2 ANQGSEA. The CDR3 protein is CSVATNFQETQYF. The CDR3 DNA follows: TGCAGCGTTGCAACGAACTTCCAAGAGACCCAGTACTTC. Complete variable domain (other parts from reference TRBV29-1 and TRBJ2-5): SAVISQKPSRDICQRGTSLTIQCQVDSQVTMMFWYRQQPGQSLTLIATANQGSEATYESGFVIDKFPISRPNLTFSTLTVSNMSPEDSSIYLCSVATNFQETQYFGPGTRLLVL.

The chain has TRBV20-1 and TRBJ2-1; 15 bases agree with TRBD2. Looked up from germline, CDR1 is DFQATT and CDR2 is SNEGSKA (reference sequence). There are 17 residues in the CDR3. V was pared by 3 bases and J by 6 bases, with 9 bases of the junction left unmatched. Here the CDR3 DNA reads TGCAGTGCTAGTAGGTTCTGGACTAGCGGGAGGGTCAATGAGCAGTTCTTC. Residues: CSASRFWTSGRVNEQFF.

The gene calls are TRBV19 and TRBJ2-5; TRBD2 matches at 9 bases. Germline CDR1 is LNHDA and CDR2 is SQIVND (reference sequence). V shed 3 bases and J 5 bases; nucleotides not matched to a gene: 7. The CDR3 has 15 amino acids. The CDR3 DNA reads TGTGCCAGTAGTATCCAGCGGGGGGCCGGGGAGACCCAGTACTTC. It yields the protein CASSIQRGAGETQYF.

The gene calls are TRBV21-1 and TRBJ2-2; the table names TRBD1, a call not compared with the DNA. TRBV21-1 is deemed a pseudogene. The length of the CDR3 is 23 residues. The CDR3: CASSKARKVKDRGPFLNTGELFF. DNA of the CDR3: TGTGCCAGCAGCAAAGCTCGCAAAGTTAAAGACAGGGGTCCCTTTCTCAACACCGGGGAGCTGTTTTTT.

The chain couples TRBV19 to TRBJ1-5; D ambiguous. The germline CDR1 and CDR2 sequences are LNHDA and SQIVND (reference sequence). The CDR3 totals 15 residues. Trimming pared 5 bases from V and 0 bases from J, leaving 11 bases between. CDR3 amino acids: CASSLTRFSNQPQHF. The CDR3 region has the DNA TGTGCCAGTAGTCTCACCAGGTTTAGCAATCAGCCCCAGCATTTT.

V is TRBV5-6 and J is TRBJ1-5; 8 bases are a match to TRBD1. The CDR3 covers 15 residues. Losses at the gene ends were 4 bases for V and 1 base for J; bases not matched to a gene: 4. The germline gives CDR1 SGHDT, CDR2 YYEEEE. CDR3 sequence (DNA): TGTGCCAGCAGCACCTGGACAGGGAGCAATCAGCCCCAGCATTTT. It encodes CASSTWTGSNQPQHF.

The V and J genes are TRBV19 and TRBJ2-5, with D maybe TRBD1 (5 bases). The CDR3 sequence is 14 residues long. The germline gives CDR1 LNHDA, CDR2 SQIVND (reference sequence). Trimming took off 0 bases at V and 1 base at J, with 6 bases between the two ends. The DNA of the CDR3 is TGTGCCAGTAGTATAGACCAGGGCCAAGAGACCCAGTACTTC. Its protein product is CASSIDQGQETQYF.

The gene calls are TRBV2 and TRBJ1-6; 8 bases match TRBD1. The V and J ends lost 2 bases and 18 bases, in that order; junction bases with no gene match: 6. The CDR3 extends over 12 amino acids. CDR1 and CDR2 from the germline V gene are SNHLY and FYNNEI. CDR3 in DNA: TGTGCCAGCAGTGAACGGACAGGGTCAAACCACTTT. This codes for CASSERTGSNHF. The full variable domain, its missing parts supplied by reference TRBV2 and TRBJ1-6, is EPEVTQTPSHQVTQMGQEVILRCVPISNHLYFYWYRQILGQKVEFLVSFYNNEISEKSEIFDDQFSVERPDGSNFTLKIRSTKLEDSAMYFCASSERTGSNHFGNGTRLTVT.

This rearrangement joins TRBV6-5 to TRBJ2-3, with a weak D call TRBD1 (5 bases). V lost 2 bases and J 7 bases, leaving 16 bases between the germline ends. The CDR3 has 15 amino acids. Germline V gene lookup returns CDR1 MNHEY and CDR2 SVGAGI. The CDR3 spells CASSYGARIENTQYF. Written as DNA, the CDR3 is TGTGCCAGCAGTTACGGGGCCCGGATTGAAAATACGCAGTATTTT.

The chain employs TRBV4-1 and TRBJ1-2; D may be TRBD1 (5 bases). In germline, CDR1 is MGHRA, CDR2 YSYEKL. The V end was cut by 1 base, the J end by 8 bases, with 11 bases between. This CDR3 comprises 13 residues. CDR3 protein: CASSQVPGQGYTF. In DNA form, the CDR3 reads TGCGCCAGCAGCCAAGTACCAGGGCAAGGCTACACCTTC.

The chain has TRBV5-1 and TRBJ1-4; D remains unclear. With 4 bases removed from V and 5 bases from J, the gap between germline ends came to 9 bases. CDR1 is SGHRS and CDR2 is YFSETQ in the germline V gene. The CDR3 runs to 13 residues. This chain's CDR3 is CASSAGPNEKLFF. The CDR3 bases are TGCGCCAGCAGCGCGGGTCCAAATGAAAAACTGTTTTTT. Filled out from reference TRBV5-1 and TRBJ1-4, the complete variable domain reads KAGVTQTPRYLIKTRGQQVTLSCSPISGHRSVSWYQQTPGQGLQFLFEYFSETQRNKGNFPGRFSGRQFSNSRSEMNVSTLELGDSALYLCASSAGPNEKLFFGSGTQLSVL.

The chain combines TRBV28 with TRBJ1-2; D is unresolved. CDR1 is MDHEN, CDR2 SYDVKM, per germline. The CDR3 is made up of 13 amino acids. Trimming removed 2 bases at V and 5 bases at J, with 9 bases between. The CDR3 loop is CASSLDTQYGYTF. CDR3 sequence (DNA): TGTGCCAGCAGTTTAGACACGCAATATGGCTACACCTTC.

This chain links TRBV3-1 (or the pseudogene TRBV3-2) with TRBJ1-5; D not certain. Trimming removed 3 bases from V and 1 base from J, with 7 bases in between. Germline V gives CDR1 LGHDT, CDR2 YNNKEL (reference sequence). The CDR3 has 14 amino acids. The CDR3 DNA reads TGTGCCAGCAGCCAGGACTTCAGCAATCAGCCCCAGCATTTT. Protein product: CASSQDFSNQPQHF.

The chain couples TRBV19 to TRBJ2-7; 7 positions agree with TRBD2. CDR1 and CDR2 (germline): LNHDA, SQIVND (reference sequence). J lost 0 bases, V lost 4 bases, and 0 bases had no gene match. This CDR3 is built from 13 residues. The CDR3 DNA sequence: TGTGCCAGTAGTAGGGACTACTCCTACGAGCAGTACTTC. It is translated as CASSRDYSYEQYF.

This clone was counted a few times. This chain joins TRBV3-1 (or the pseudogene TRBV3-2) and TRBJ1-5; a weak D match, TRBD1 (5 bases). There are 13 residues in the CDR3. Germline V gene lookup returns CDR1 LGHDT and CDR2 YNNKEL (reference sequence). Deletions cut 4 bases from V and 6 bases from J, with 10 bases between. CDR3 coding DNA: TGTGCCAGCAGCCGCAGGGAGGGTCAGCCCCAGCATTTT. Encoded protein: CASSRREGQPQHF.

V usage is TRBV28 and J usage is TRBJ1-5, with D uncertain. The CDR3 length is 15 residues. Germline CDR1 reads MDHEN; CDR2 reads SYDVKM. V dropped 1 base and J dropped 0 bases, with 7 bases sitting between them. CDR3 in DNA: TGTGCCAGCAGTTTATCCGGTAATAGCAATCAGCCCCAGCATTTT. This sequence encodes CASSLSGNSNQPQHF.

The chain links TRBV18 to TRBJ2-1; 7 positions match TRBD2. Germline CDR1 and CDR2: KGHSH and LQKENI. The CDR3 is 15 amino acids. Trimming took 3 bases from V and 4 from J; bases not matched to a gene: 6. CDR3 in amino acids: CASSPPASGYNEQFF. The CDR3 bases are TGTGCCAGCTCACCCCCGGCTAGCGGATACAATGAGCAGTTCTTC.

J is TRBJ1-6 and V is TRBV12-3 or TRBV12-4, with D hard to call. Deletions cut 7 bases from V and 5 bases from J, with 6 bases between. This CDR3 spans 12 amino acids. The CDR3 DNA is TGTGCCAGCACGATAGATAATTCACCCCTCCACTTT. Its protein is CASTIDNSPLHF.

The genes are TRBV28 and TRBJ1-4; D is ambiguous. V lost 4 bases, J lost 4 bases, and 16 bases lay in between. The germline CDR1 and CDR2 sequences are MDHEN and SYDVKM. The CDR3 covers 16 residues. The CDR3 DNA follows: TGTGCCAGCAGTTCCCCAGGCCGTGCCGTTAATGAAAAACTGTTTTTT. Its protein product is CASSSPGRAVNEKLFF.

The chain combines TRBV6-5 with TRBJ1-6; D might be TRBD1 (6 bases). Germline CDR1 and CDR2: MNHEY and SVGAGI. This CDR3 is built from 14 residues. V lost 9 bases and J 7 bases, leaving 16 bases between the germline ends. The DNA for the CDR3 is TGTGCCAGTGTTTGGGACACTGAGAATTCACCCCTCCACTTT. Translation: CASVWDTENSPLHF.